This T cell receptor beta chain was identified during a study of T cell responses to AZD1222 COVID-19 vaccine. The table came from immunoSEQ multiplex PCR; TCRdb's copy has only in-frame clones and leaves some out. This table has roughly 120,000 clones, about 85% appearing once. This CDR3 has 14 residues. Germline V gives CDR1 MRHNA, CDR2 SNTAGT. Trimming removed 4 bases at V and 0 bases at J, with 8 bases between. Study conclusions and caveats: Vaccination with two AZD1222 doses was followed by a rise in Spike-specific TCR breadth and depth. With dominance at 160-218 and 743-854, vaccine-associated CD4 TCRs spanned spike. Unmutated variant regions reportedly attract nearly half of all spike-specific TCRs.

This clone was observed a few times. No antigen is known for it. The source material was peripheral blood, sampled on day 0 of AZD1222 vaccination. This clonotype was sampled from an adult in good health. The genes are TRBV6-4 and TRBJ2-3; D might be TRBD1 (6 bases). The CDR3 here is CASSVQGSTDTQYF. CDR3 bases: TGTGCCAGCAGTGTACAGGGTAGCACAGATACGCAGTATTTT.